This TCR beta chain derives from a study of blood T cell repertoires in COVID-19. About the study: Acute and convalescent COVID-19 samples came from the United States, Italy and Spain. From T cells, B-cell-depleted T cells, or PBMCs came the material, which was cDNA or gDNA.

Concerning this clone: This CDR3 is also generated by other DNA sequences in the sample.

As handled by the study authors: Nucleated cell counts were estimated from reference gene primer amplification. Using immunoSEQ multiplex PCR, the repertoire was profiled, and TCRdb retains in-frame clones only, with some absent. V and J calls and clone size are given by that table; D and trimming were obtained from the DNA. The table includes under 200,000 clones, around 85% detected once. The J segment lost 1 base and the V segment lost 3 bases, leaving 1 base of the junction unmatched. This CDR3 is built from 15 residues. The germline gives CDR1 SEHNR, CDR2 FQNEAQ (reference sequence). The chain is built from TRBV7-9 and TRBJ2-1; 9 nucleotides line up with TRBD2. Material for sequencing was peripheral blood. The source of this sequence is a man in his sixties with acute or convalescent COVID-19. The CDR3 DNA sequence: TGTGCCAGCAGCTTCGCGGGAGGGTCCTACAATGAGCAGTTCTTC. It encodes CASSFAGGSYNEQFF.